Listed below are T cell receptor beta chains from one sample, sequenced in a study of T cell changes during pregnancy in multiple sclerosis. Generated by immunoSEQ multiplex PCR, the TCRdb table keeps only in-frame clones and is missing some. The table includes 30,000 or so clones, 90% to 95% detected once. The sample here was CD4+ T cells from peripheral blood mononuclear cells, taken after pregnancy. The origin of the receptors is a female donor with multiple sclerosis, enrolled in a pregnancy study. CDR3s include the opening cysteine and the closing phenylalanine or tryptophan.

v_gene	j_gene	CDR3aa
TRBV7-2	TRBJ2-3	CASSLVASGSTDTQYF
TRBV7-2	TRBJ1-2	CASSSDREIYGYTF
TRBV6-1	TRBJ1-6	CASHGGGVTSSPLHF
TRBV7-2	TRBJ1-6	CASKGFLDSPLHF
TRBV11-2	TRBJ2-3	CASSFGTSGADTQYF
TRBV29-1	TRBJ1-4	CSVMLTGGSNEKLFF
TRBV19	TRBJ1-5	CASQTGDYSNQPQHF
TRBV5-1	TRBJ2-3	CASSLDGTSGGSENTQYF
TRBV2	TRBJ2-7	CASSVGTSTYEQYF
TRBV7-3	TRBJ1-6	CASSLVGGQMNSPLHF
TRBV6-1	TRBJ1-1	CASSLRQMNTEAFF
TRBV7-6	TRBJ1-1	CASSPRRTDQNTEAFF
TRBV10-3	TRBJ2-1	CAITTETDRGHLFF
TRBV5-1	TRBJ2-7	CASSYQRGAYEQYF
TRBV7-2	TRBJ2-7	CASSFPTSSNEQYF
TRBV7-2	TRBJ2-1	CASSLRQGLTYNEQFF
TRBV5-1	TRBJ1-2	CASSSNRDRGGNTF
TRBV6-1	TRBJ1-2	CASSEGGLSYGYTF
TRBV19	TRBJ1-4	CASSNPSRRPNEKLFF
TRBV4-2	TRBJ1-2	CASSQDQTGSGGYTF
TRBV7-2	TRBJ1-1	CASSLRVGGREAFF
TRBV5-6	TRBJ1-1	CASSRRVWQQENTEAFF
TRBV7-9	TRBJ1-4	CASSLTGGGEKLFF
TRBV6-1	TRBJ1-4	CASSDPGWNEKLFF
TRBV30	TRBJ1-4	CAWSPLQRAREKLFF
TRBV7-9	TRBJ2-1	CASRNTRPNEQFF
TRBV15	TRBJ2-3	CATSRATGLFSTDTQYF
TRBV5-1	TRBJ2-7	CASKGRENYEQYF
TRBV7-2	TRBJ2-2	CASSDYSTGELFF
TRBV29-1	TRBJ2-1	CSVQGQGGFRADEQFF